This TCR beta chain was recorded in a study of CD8 T cells in Susac syndrome. Whole-study results and caveats: Within Susac syndrome CD4+ T cell repertoires, clonal expansion was not evident. The study conceded that its TCR sequencing and HLA analysis involved relatively few individuals.

The RNA input was roughly 0.45 to 1 ug, and it was reverse transcribed with random hexamers. The authors amplified TCR beta CDR3 across 54 Vbeta and 13 Jbeta using immunoSEQ multiplex PCR. From the immunoSEQ multiplex PCR reads, TCRdb called clonotypes with MiXCR, one entry per CDR3 protein. The sample holds 140,000 to 150,000 distinct CDR3 sequences, around 95% seen once. In the case of this clonotype: Its antigen is as yet unknown.

The V end lost 1 base, the J end lost 4 bases, and 9 bases lay between the germline ends. The germline gives CDR1 MGHRA, CDR2 YSYEKL. CDR3 size: 14 residues. Material: CD4+ T cells from PBMCs. The V gene is TRBV4-1, the J gene TRBJ2-3; D possibly corresponds to TRBD1 (6 bases). The receptor comes from a human donor with Susac syndrome. CDR3 bases: TGCGCCAGCAGCCAAGCGGACAGTCCAGATACGCAGTATTTT. This gives the protein CASSQADSPDTQYF.